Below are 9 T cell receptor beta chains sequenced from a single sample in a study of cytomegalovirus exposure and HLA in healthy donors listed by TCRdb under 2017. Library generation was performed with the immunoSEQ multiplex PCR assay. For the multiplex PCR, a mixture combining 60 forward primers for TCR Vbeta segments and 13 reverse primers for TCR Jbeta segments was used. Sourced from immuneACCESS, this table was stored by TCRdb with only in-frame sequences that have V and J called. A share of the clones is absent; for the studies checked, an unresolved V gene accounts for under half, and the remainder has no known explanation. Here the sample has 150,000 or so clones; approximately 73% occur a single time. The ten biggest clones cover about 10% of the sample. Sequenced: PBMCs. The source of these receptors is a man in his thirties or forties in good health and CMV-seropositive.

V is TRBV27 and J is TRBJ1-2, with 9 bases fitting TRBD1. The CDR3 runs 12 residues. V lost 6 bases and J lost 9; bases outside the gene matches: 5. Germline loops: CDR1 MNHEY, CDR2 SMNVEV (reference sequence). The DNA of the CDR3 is TGTGCCAGCAGAGCGACAGGGGGGCGCTACACCTTC. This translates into CASRATGGRYTF.

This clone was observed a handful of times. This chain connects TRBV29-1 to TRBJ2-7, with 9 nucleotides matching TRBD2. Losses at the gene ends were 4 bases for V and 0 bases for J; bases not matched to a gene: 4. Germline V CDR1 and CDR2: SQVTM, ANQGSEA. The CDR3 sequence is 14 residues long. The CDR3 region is CSVGGGRVSYEQYF. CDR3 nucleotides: TGCAGCGTTGGGGGCGGGAGGGTCTCCTACGAGCAGTACTTC.

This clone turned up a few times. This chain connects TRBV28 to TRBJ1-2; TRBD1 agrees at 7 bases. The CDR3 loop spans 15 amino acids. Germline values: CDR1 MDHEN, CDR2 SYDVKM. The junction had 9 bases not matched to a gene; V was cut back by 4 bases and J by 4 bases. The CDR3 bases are TGTGCCAGCAGTTATCTACAGGGGACGGTCTATGGCTACACCTTC. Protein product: CASSYLQGTVYGYTF.

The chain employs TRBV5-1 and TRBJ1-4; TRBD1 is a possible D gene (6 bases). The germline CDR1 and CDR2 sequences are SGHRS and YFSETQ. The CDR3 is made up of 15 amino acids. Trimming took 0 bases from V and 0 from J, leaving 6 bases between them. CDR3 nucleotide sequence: TGCGCCAGCAGCTTGGACAGGGCAACTAATGAAAAACTGTTTTTT. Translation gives CASSLDRATNEKLFF.

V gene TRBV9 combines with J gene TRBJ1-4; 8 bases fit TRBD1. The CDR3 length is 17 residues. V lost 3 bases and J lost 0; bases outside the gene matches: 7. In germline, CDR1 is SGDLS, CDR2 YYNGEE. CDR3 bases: TGTGCCAGCAGCGCCCTCGGACAGGGAGCAACTAATGAAAAACTGTTTTTT. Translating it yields CASSALGQGATNEKLFF. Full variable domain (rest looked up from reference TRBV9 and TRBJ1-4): DSGVTQTPKHLITATGQRVTLRCSPRSGDLSVYWYQQSLDQGLQFLIQYYNGEERAKGNILERFSAQQFPDLHSELNLSSLELGDSALYFCASSALGQGATNEKLFFGSGTQLSVL.

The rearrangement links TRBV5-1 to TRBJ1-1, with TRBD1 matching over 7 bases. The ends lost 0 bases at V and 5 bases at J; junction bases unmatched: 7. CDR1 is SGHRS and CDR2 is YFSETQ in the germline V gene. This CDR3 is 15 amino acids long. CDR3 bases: TGCGCCAGCAGCTTGGAGAGGGGGCGTTGGACTGAAGCTTTCTTT. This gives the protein CASSLERGRWTEAFF.

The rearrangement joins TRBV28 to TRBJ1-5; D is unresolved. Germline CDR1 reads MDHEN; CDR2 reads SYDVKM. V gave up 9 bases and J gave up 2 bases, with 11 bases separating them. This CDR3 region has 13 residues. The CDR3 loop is CARMRQRNQPQHF. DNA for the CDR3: TGTGCCAGGATGAGGCAGCGCAATCAGCCCCAGCATTTT.

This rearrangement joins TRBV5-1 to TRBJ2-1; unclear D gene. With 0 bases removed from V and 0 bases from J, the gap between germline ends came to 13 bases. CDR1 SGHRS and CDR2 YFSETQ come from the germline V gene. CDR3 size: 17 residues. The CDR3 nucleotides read TGCGCCAGCAGCTTGGCCGTCCGGGTTTCCTCCTACAATGAGCAGTTCTTC. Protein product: CASSLAVRVSSYNEQFF.

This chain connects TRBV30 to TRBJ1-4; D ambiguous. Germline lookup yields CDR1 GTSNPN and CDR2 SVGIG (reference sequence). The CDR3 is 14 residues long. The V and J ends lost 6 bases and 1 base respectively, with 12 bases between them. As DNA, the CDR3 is TGTGCCTGTAGCGTACTGGGAACTAATGAAAAACTGTTTTTT. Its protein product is CACSVLGTNEKLFF. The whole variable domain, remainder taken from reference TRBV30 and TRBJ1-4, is SQTIHQWPATLVQPVGSPLSLECTVEGTSNPNLYWYRQAAGRGLQLLFYSVGIGQISSEVPQNLSASRPQDRQFILSSKKLLLSDSGFYLCACSVLGTNEKLFFGSGTQLSVL.